This T cell receptor (beta chain) was recorded in a study of blood T cell repertoires in COVID-19. For the study at large: COVID-19 samples from acute and convalescent phases originated in the United States, Italy and Spain. Sources were T cells, B-cell-depleted T cells, or PBMCs; the material itself was cDNA or gDNA.

The V end lost 3 bases, the J end lost 4 bases, and 15 bases lay between the germline ends. The germline gives CDR1 MNHNS, CDR2 SASEGT. The CDR3 consists of 15 residues. Under the authors' procedure: Using reference gene primer amplification, nucleated cell counts were estimated. Measured with immunoSEQ multiplex PCR; TCRdb has only the in-frame clones, and not every one. From that table come the V and J calls and clone size; the DNA was used to work out D and trimming. The repertoire includes over 150,000 clones, about four fifths of them detected once, and roughly 14% sits in the top ten. What was sequenced was peripheral blood. This receptor was obtained from a man aged 18 to 30 with active or convalescent COVID-19. This chain joins TRBV6-1 and TRBJ2-5; D may be TRBD2 (7 bases). CDR3 sequence: CASSDFGGLVETQYF. CDR3 in DNA: TGTGCCAGCAGTGATTTCGGGGGGCTAGTAGAGACCCAGTACTTC.